This T cell receptor (beta chain) emerged from a study of blood T cell repertoires in COVID-19. Overall study: Some COVID-19 samples were acute and others convalescent; all came from the United States, Italy and Spain. T cells, B-cell-depleted T cells, or PBMCs provided the cDNA or gDNA that served as material.

The J segment lost 1 base and the V segment lost 3 bases, leaving 4 bases of the junction unmatched. Germline lookup yields CDR1 DFQATT and CDR2 SNEGSKA (reference sequence). The CDR3 covers 15 residues. As regards this clone: Other DNA sequences in the same sample also yield this CDR3.

Enrolled through a virtual design, the participants were between roughly 18 and 95 years of age and came from under 30 US areas. The authors' processing: Amplification with reference gene primers provided the estimates of nucleated cell counts. Data came from immunoSEQ multiplex PCR; TCRdb stores just in-frame clones and leaves some out. That table gives V, J and clone size, and the DNA gave D and trimming. The table records some 400,000 clones, over 75% of them present only once. The genes are TRBV20-1 and TRBJ2-1; 9 bases fit TRBD2. This sequence was found in a man aged 30 to 45 who had recovered from COVID-19. Sequences were obtained from PBMCs or T cells enriched from blood (not recorded which). The CDR3 DNA sequence: TGCAGTGCTAGTGTTAGCGGGGGTTCCTACAATGAGCAGTTCTTC. Translating it yields CSASVSGGSYNEQFF.